This is a list of T cell receptor beta chains from one sample in a study of technical replicates of blood from a handful of donors. Sequencing was performed with immunoSEQ multiplex PCR; in TCRdb, only in-frame clones are kept and a portion is missing. Of tens of thousands of clones in the sample, 85% to 95% were seen once. The material sequenced was T cells isolated from PBMCs. The receptor source for this set is a human donor in good health. Both conserved end residues are part of each CDR3. Fields, in order: CDR3 DNA, CDR3 protein, D gene, CDR3 length, clone size, J gene, V gene. D genes are given only for firm matches. Expanded clones get a size class; other rows say once, few or many, or leave the size out.

TGTGCCAGTAGTAGCCGGGACAATAGGCAGCCCCAGCATTTT | CASSSRDNRQPQHF | NA | 14 | NA | TRBJ1-5 | TRBV19
TGTGCCAGCAGCTTGGTCTGGCAGGGATCCTACGAGCAGTACTTC | CASSLVWQGSYEQYF | NA | 15 | NA | TRBJ2-7 | TRBV5-4
TGTGCCAGCAGACAGGAGGGACAGGGTCGGGGCTACACCTTC | CASRQEGQGRGYTF | TRBD1 | 14 | NA | TRBJ1-2 | TRBV28
TGTGCCAGCAGCTTAGGCCGGGGGGGGGACCAGCATTTT | CASSLGRGGDQHF | NA | 13 | once | TRBJ1-5 | TRBV7-2
TGTGCCTGGAGTGTACTGTTACTTTCCTACGAGCAGTACTTC | CAWSVLLLSYEQYF | NA | 14 | NA | TRBJ2-7 | TRBV30
TGTGCCAGCAGCGCCACGACAGTGCCGGGCTACACCTTC | CASSATTVPGYTF | NA | 13 | NA | TRBJ1-2 | TRBV7-2
TGTGCCAGCAGCGTAGTTCCGACTAGCTCCTACGAGCAGTACTTC | CASSVVPTSSYEQYF | NA | 15 | NA | TRBJ2-7 | TRBV9
TGCGCCAGCAAAGGGCAGGGTTACTCCTACGAGCAGTACTTC | CASKGQGYSYEQYF | NA | 14 | NA | TRBJ2-7 | TRBV5-1
TGTGCCAGCCGAACAGGGGGCGGTAAGCATTTT | CASRTGGGKHF | TRBD1 | 11 | NA | TRBJ1-5 | TRBV27
TGTGCCAGCAGCCTGACGTCGGGAACGGGACAATACAATGAGCAGTTCTTC | CASSLTSGTGQYNEQFF | NA | 17 | NA | TRBJ2-1 | TRBV11-3
TGCAGCGTTTTTTCGACAGGACCTCCTGGCTACACCTTC | CSVFSTGPPGYTF | NA | 13 | NA | TRBJ1-2 | TRBV29-1
TGCGCCAGCAGCCATCGTAGCGGGAGGTACGAGCAGTACTTC | CASSHRSGRYEQYF | TRBD2 | 14 | once | TRBJ2-7 | TRBV4-1
TGCGCCAGCAGCTTCGGGGGGCAGGGTGGCTACACCTTC | CASSFGGQGGYTF | NA | 13 | NA | TRBJ1-2 | TRBV5-1
TGTGCCAGCTCTCCCATTGGACAGGGTGGGAGTGCTTTCTTT | CASSPIGQGGSAFF | TRBD1 | 14 | NA | TRBJ1-1 | TRBV18
TGCGCCAGCATTGCAGGGAGGGCCAACGTCCTGACTTTC | CASIAGRANVLTF | NA | 13 | NA | TRBJ2-6 | TRBV10-2
TGTGCCAGCAGGAGGGGACTAGCGGGAGATAGAGGAGAGACCCAGTACTTC | CASRRGLAGDRGETQYF | TRBD2 | 17 | NA | TRBJ2-5 | TRBV28
TGTGCCAGTAGTCCCACCGGGACTAGCGGGAGAATAAGCGAGACCCAGTACTTC | CASSPTGTSGRISETQYF | TRBD2 | 18 | NA | TRBJ2-5 | TRBV19